This passage covers 31 T cell receptor beta chains from one sample sequenced in a study of CD8+ T cells in alopecia areata. Noted treatment: oral pan-JAK inhibitor, 5-10 mg twice daily. In each case, RNA was isolated and then reverse transcribed into cDNA as the sequencing template. Assay used: immunoSEQ multiplex PCR; TCRdb lists only in-frame clones, some missing. The sample lists more than 140,000 clones, approximately 86% occurring once. Material: CD8+ T cells sorted from blood, obtained at week 4, from a patient treated with tofacitinib. The receptors shown here come from a human donor with alopecia areata.

J is TRBJ2-7 and V is TRBV5-6; maybe TRBD1 (5 bases). V gave up 3 bases and J gave up 0 bases, with 10 bases separating them. The CDR3 is made up of 14 amino acids. Germline V gene lookup returns CDR1 SGHDT and CDR2 YYEEEE. In DNA form, the CDR3 reads TGTGCCAGCAGCTCGACAGAGTTCTCCTACGAGCAGTACTTC. Translated: CASSSTEFSYEQYF.

The chain links TRBV6-1 to TRBJ1-1; D remains ambiguous. This CDR3 is built from 12 residues. Trimming took 3 bases from V and 3 from J, leaving 5 bases between them. Germline values: CDR1 MNHNS, CDR2 SASEGT. The CDR3 DNA reads TGTGCCAGCAGTGATTGGGACACTGAAGCTTTCTTT. Translating gives CASSDWDTEAFF.

Concerning this clone: The same CDR3 arises from other DNA sequences in this sample as well. This chain joins TRBV7-9 and TRBJ1-1; D gene uncertain. The CDR3 runs 12 residues. Germline V lookup: CDR1 SEHNR, CDR2 FQNEAQ (reference sequence). The V end lost 5 bases, the J end lost 4 bases, and 8 bases lay between the germline ends. The CDR3 loop is CASSLTPTEAFF. CDR3 coding DNA: TGTGCCAGCAGCCTAACTCCCACTGAAGCTTTCTTT.

This chain uses TRBV7-8 with TRBJ2-3; D call uncertain. Germline-derived CDR1 and CDR2 are SGHVS and FQNEAQ. This CDR3 has 13 amino acids. The V and J ends lost 5 bases and 1 base respectively, with 7 bases between them. The CDR3 nucleotides are TGTGCCAGCAGCCCCCAAGGCACAGATACGCAGTATTTT. Translation: CASSPQGTDTQYF.

The gene calls are TRBV7-8 and TRBJ2-1; 8 bases match TRBD1. V trimming: 5 bases; J trimming: 0 bases; junction bases outside the gene matches: 15. The V gene's germline CDR1 is SGHVS and CDR2 FQNEAQ. The CDR3 covers 19 residues. Here the CDR3 reads CASSTWTGLLIDSYNEQFF. The CDR3, as DNA: TGTGCCAGCAGCACCTGGACAGGGTTGCTGATAGACTCCTACAATGAGCAGTTCTTC.

The V and J genes are TRBV7-9 and TRBJ2-7, with D unresolved. Trimming shortened V by 1 base and J by 3 bases, and 10 bases separated the two germline ends. This CDR3 is 14 amino acids long. The germline V gene has CDR1 SEHNR and CDR2 FQNEAQ (reference sequence). The chain's CDR3 is CASSLGYQLYEQYF. The DNA of the CDR3 is TGTGCCAGCAGCTTAGGGTACCAGCTCTACGAGCAGTACTTC.

The chain joins TRBV16 to TRBJ2-3; D call uncertain. Germline values: CDR1 KGHSY, CDR2 FQNENV. V dropped 3 bases and J dropped 2 bases, with 15 bases sitting between them. CDR3 size: 16 residues. CDR3 protein: CASSQTSSPPTDTQYF. CDR3 coding DNA: TGTGCCAGCAGCCAGACATCTAGTCCCCCCACAGATACGCAGTATTTT. Full variable domain (rest looked up from reference TRBV16 and TRBJ2-3): GEEVAQTPKHLVRGEGQKAKLYCAPIKGHSYVFWYQQVLKNEFKFLISFQNENVFDETGMPKERFSAKCLPNSPCSLEIQATKLEDSAVYFCASSQTSSPPTDTQYFGPGTRLTVL.

This clone has more than one count but fewer than ten. The CDR3 here is CASSRQGLANVLTF. DNA for the CDR3: TGCGCCAGCAGCCGACAGGGTTTGGCCAACGTCCTGACTTTC. The chain combines TRBV4-1 with TRBJ2-6; 7 positions agree with TRBD1. CDR3 length: 14 amino acids. Per germline, CDR1 MGHRA and CDR2 YSYEKL. V was clipped by 4 bases and J by 6 bases; unmatched bases: 3.

This chain joins TRBV29-1 and TRBJ2-4, with 9 bases that match TRBD2. Germline-derived CDR1 and CDR2 are SQVTM and ANQGSEA. V lost 4 bases to trimming and J lost 2 bases; unmatched junction nucleotides: 18. The CDR3 runs to 19 residues. Here the CDR3 reads CSVALSAGGRVVSKNIQYF. The DNA of the CDR3 is TGCAGCGTTGCGTTATCTGCGGGAGGGCGAGTGGTTTCCAAAAACATTCAGTACTTC.

J is TRBJ2-1 and V is TRBV29-1, with 7 positions matching TRBD2. Germline V gives CDR1 SQVTM, CDR2 ANQGSEA. The J segment lost 6 bases and the V segment lost 3 bases, leaving 8 bases of the junction unmatched. This CDR3 contains 14 residues. The CDR3 DNA is TGCAGCGTTGATTTTGCGGGAGTCCGCAATGAGCAGTTCTTC. Translated: CSVDFAGVRNEQFF.

The chain has TRBV7-6 and TRBJ2-2; D gene uncertain. The V gene's germline CDR1 is SGHVS and CDR2 FNYEAQ. The V gene lost 0 bases and the J gene lost 4 bases, with 6 bases spanning the gap. CDR3 length equals 14 residues. The CDR3: CASSLASSTGELFF. The CDR3 DNA is TGTGCCAGCAGCTTAGCGTCTAGCACCGGGGAGCTGTTTTTT.

CDR3 in DNA: TGTGCCAGCAGTACAGGGCTGAACACTGAAGCTTTCTTT. This gives the protein CASSTGLNTEAFF. This chain links TRBV5-6 with TRBJ1-1, with D possibly being TRBD1 (6 bases). This CDR3 spans 13 amino acids. Trimming took off 5 bases at V and 0 bases at J, with 8 bases between the two ends. CDR1 and CDR2 (germline): SGHDT, YYEEEE.

The J gene is TRBJ1-1, the V gene TRBV4-1; D gene uncertain. V lost 2 bases and J lost 5, with 12 bases in between. Germline V gene sequence: CDR1 MGHRA, CDR2 YSYEKL. The CDR3 sequence is 14 residues long. The CDR3 sequence: CASSQSLQVTEAFF. As DNA, the CDR3 is TGCGCCAGCAGCCAAAGCCTTCAGGTTACTGAAGCTTTCTTT.

This chain joins TRBV2 and TRBJ1-1; 7 bases align to TRBD1. Unmatched junction bases numbered 3, after V lost 6 bases and J lost 5 bases. Germline V lookup: CDR1 SNHLY, CDR2 FYNNEI. The CDR3 runs 12 residues. As DNA, the CDR3 is TGTGCCAGCAGCGCAGGGGGGACTGAAGCTTTCTTT. Its protein is CASSAGGTEAFF. The variable domain in full, completed from reference TRBV2 and TRBJ1-1, reads EPEVTQTPSHQVTQMGQEVILRCVPISNHLYFYWYRQILGQKVEFLVSFYNNEISEKSEIFDDQFSVERPDGSNFTLKIRSTKLEDSAMYFCASSAGGTEAFFGQGTRLTVV.

This chain links TRBV5-4 with TRBJ2-1; 11 bases match TRBD2. The V segment lost 4 bases and the J segment 4 bases; nucleotides outside the gene matches: 1. The CDR3 runs to 14 residues. Germline V gene data show CDR1 as SGHNT and CDR2 as YYREEE (reference sequence). This chain's CDR3 is CASSGTSGYNEQFF. In nucleotides, the CDR3 is TGTGCCAGCAGCGGGACTAGCGGATACAATGAGCAGTTCTTC.

This rearrangement joins TRBV4-1 to TRBJ2-2, with D possibly matching TRBD2 (5 bases). V lost 6 bases and J lost 2, with 10 bases in between. This CDR3 is built from 14 residues. Germline CDR1 reads MGHRA; CDR2 reads YSYEKL. In DNA, the CDR3 is TGCGCCAGCAGTCTTAGCGAAAACACCGGGGAGCTGTTTTTT. Translated: CASSLSENTGELFF.

This clone came up a few times. The chain combines TRBV27 with TRBJ2-3; D gene ambiguous. The V end lost 4 bases, the J end lost 0 bases, and 8 bases lay between the germline ends. The CDR3 has 14 residues. From germline, CDR1 is MNHEY and CDR2 SMNVEV (reference sequence). CDR3 residues: CASSSASSTDTQYF. CDR3 nucleotides: TGTGCCAGCAGTTCAGCGAGTAGCACAGATACGCAGTATTTT.

The rearrangement links TRBV29-1 to TRBJ2-3; D is possibly TRBD1 (5 bases). There are 13 residues in the CDR3. Deletions cut 4 bases from V and 4 bases from J, with 12 bases between. Per germline, CDR1 SQVTM and CDR2 ANQGSEA. The CDR3 DNA is TGCAGCGTTGTTCTGTCAGGGTCAGATACGCAGTATTTT. It is translated as CSVVLSGSDTQYF.

The chain is built from TRBV27 and TRBJ2-7; 7 nucleotides match TRBD2. The CDR3 contains 15 residues. Looked up from germline, CDR1 is MNHEY and CDR2 is SMNVEV (reference sequence). Losses at the gene ends were 5 bases for V and 5 bases for J; bases not matched to a gene: 12. The chain's CDR3 is CASSMASRERHEQYF. In DNA form, the CDR3 reads TGTGCCAGCAGTATGGCGTCGCGGGAGAGACACGAGCAGTACTTC.

This clone was seen more than once but under ten times. The chain links TRBV14 to TRBJ2-1, with D hard to call. Trimming shortened V by 3 bases and J by 5 bases, and 2 bases separated the two germline ends. The V gene's germline CDR1 is SGHDN and CDR2 FVKESK. The CDR3 is 11 amino acids. CDR3 in amino acids: CASSQDNEQFF. In DNA, the CDR3 is TGTGCCAGCAGCCAGGACAATGAGCAGTTCTTC.

The chain combines TRBV5-4 with TRBJ2-5, with D perhaps matching TRBD2 (6 bases). Germline V gene sequence: CDR1 SGHNT, CDR2 YYREEE (reference sequence). The CDR3 contains 13 residues. Trimming pared 3 bases from V and 11 bases from J, leaving 17 bases between. CDR3 protein: CASSSGDGVEQYF. The CDR3 DNA reads as TGTGCCAGCAGCTCGGGGGACGGTGTGGAGCAGTACTTC.

V and J are TRBV30 and TRBJ1-1; TRBD1 is a possible D gene (5 bases). Per the germline V gene, CDR1 is GTSNPN and CDR2 is SVGIG (reference sequence). The CDR3 runs to 12 residues. Trimming stripped 5 bases from V and 6 bases from J, with 13 bases between. The CDR3 is CAWEPGRAEAFF. Written as DNA, the CDR3 is TGTGCCTGGGAGCCAGGGCGGGCTGAAGCTTTCTTT.

The genes are TRBV11-2 and TRBJ2-3, with D perhaps matching TRBD1 (5 bases). Germline CDR1 is SGHAT and CDR2 is FQNNGV. V shed 6 bases and J shed 0 bases, with 13 bases lying between them. The CDR3 contains 15 residues. CDR3 sequence: CASRSGHVSTDTQYF. The CDR3 coding sequence is TGTGCCAGCAGATCCGGACACGTCAGCACAGATACGCAGTATTTT.

The chain is built from TRBV30 and TRBJ1-1; 7 nucleotides line up with TRBD1. This CDR3 is built from 14 residues. V dropped 4 bases and J dropped 0; count of bases not matched to a gene: 5. Germline V lookup: CDR1 GTSNPN, CDR2 SVGIG (reference sequence). The CDR3 is CAWTDRDMNTEAFF. As DNA, the CDR3 is TGTGCCTGGACAGACAGGGATATGAACACTGAAGCTTTCTTT.

The CDR3 coding sequence is TGCAGCGTAGCCGACGCAGGGAGAGGAAACACCATATATTTT. Translation gives CSVADAGRGNTIYF. The chain recombines TRBV29-1 with TRBJ1-3, with a possible D match to TRBD1 (5 bases). The CDR3 contains 14 residues. CDR1 and CDR2 from the germline V gene are SQVTM and ANQGSEA. Between the trimmed V and J ends, which lost 6 bases and 4 bases, there was a span of 16 bases. Complete variable domain (other parts from reference TRBV29-1 and TRBJ1-3): SAVISQKPSRDICQRGTSLTIQCQVDSQVTMMFWYRQQPGQSLTLIATANQGSEATYESGFVIDKFPISRPNLTFSTLTVSNMSPEDSSIYLCSVADAGRGNTIYFGEGSWLTVV.

The chain combines TRBV9 with TRBJ2-1, with D hard to call. Germline CDR1 is SGDLS and CDR2 is YYNGEE. V shed 0 bases and J shed 5 bases, with 6 bases lying between them. The CDR3 contains 13 residues. The CDR3 protein is CASSVAQHNEQFF. CDR3 nucleotide sequence: TGTGCCAGCAGCGTAGCTCAACACAATGAGCAGTTCTTC.

The V call is TRBV30, the J call TRBJ2-7; weak D call: TRBD2 (6 bases). Trimming took off 3 bases at V and 2 bases at J, with 17 bases between the two ends. Germline CDR1 and CDR2: GTSNPN and SVGIG (reference sequence). The CDR3 extends over 15 amino acids. The CDR3 spells CAWRNQGGATYEQYF. The CDR3 DNA sequence: TGTGCCTGGAGGAACCAAGGAGGGGCCACCTACGAGCAGTACTTC.

The rearrangement links TRBV7-8 to TRBJ2-1; TRBD2 agrees at 16 bases. After removal of 5 bases from V and 8 bases from J, the junction contained 6 bases not matched to a gene. Germline V lookup: CDR1 SGHVS, CDR2 FQNEAQ. The CDR3 has 16 amino acids. CDR3 sequence reads: CASSSAGTSGRDEQFF. Written as DNA, the CDR3 is TGTGCCAGCAGCAGCGCCGGGACTAGCGGGAGGGATGAGCAGTTCTTC. Variable domain in full (rest from reference TRBV7-8 and TRBJ2-1): GAGVSQSPRYKVAKRGQDVALRCDPISGHVSLFWYQQALGQGPEFLTYFQNEAQLDKSGLPSDRFFAERPEGSVSTLKIQRTQQEDSAVYLCASSSAGTSGRDEQFFGPGTRLTVL.

In this sample, this clone turned up a few times. The J gene is TRBJ1-1, the V gene TRBV4-1, with D unresolved. Germline lookup yields CDR1 MGHRA and CDR2 YSYEKL. Trimming removed 3 bases at V and 1 base at J, with 12 bases between. The CDR3 totals 15 residues. In DNA form, the CDR3 reads TGCGCCAGCAGCCACGGGCCCGAAGCGAACACTGAAGCTTTCTTT. This sequence encodes CASSHGPEANTEAFF.

The V gene is TRBV18, the J gene TRBJ2-7; D call uncertain. V dropped 2 bases and J dropped 3 bases, with 5 bases sitting between them. The CDR3 is made up of 12 amino acids. Germline V gives CDR1 KGHSH, CDR2 LQKENI. Written as DNA, the CDR3 is TGTGCCAGCTCACCAGAGATCTACGAGCAGTACTTC. Translating it yields CASSPEIYEQYF.

The chain carries TRBV19 and TRBJ2-3; TRBD2 is a possible D gene (6 bases). This CDR3 has 15 amino acids. The germline V gene encodes CDR1 LNHDA and CDR2 SQIVND (reference sequence). V gave up 10 bases and J gave up 2 bases, with 19 bases separating them. CDR3 protein: CAISVGTGDTDTQYF. The CDR3 DNA sequence: TGTGCCATCTCCGTCGGGACTGGAGACACAGATACGCAGTATTTT. Supplemented by reference TRBV19 and TRBJ2-3, the full variable domain reads DGGITQSPKYLFRKEGQNVTLSCEQNLNHDAMYWYRQDPGQGLRLIYYSQIVNDFQKGDIAEGYSVSREKKESFPLTVTSAQKNPTAFYLCAISVGTGDTDTQYFGPGTRLTVL.